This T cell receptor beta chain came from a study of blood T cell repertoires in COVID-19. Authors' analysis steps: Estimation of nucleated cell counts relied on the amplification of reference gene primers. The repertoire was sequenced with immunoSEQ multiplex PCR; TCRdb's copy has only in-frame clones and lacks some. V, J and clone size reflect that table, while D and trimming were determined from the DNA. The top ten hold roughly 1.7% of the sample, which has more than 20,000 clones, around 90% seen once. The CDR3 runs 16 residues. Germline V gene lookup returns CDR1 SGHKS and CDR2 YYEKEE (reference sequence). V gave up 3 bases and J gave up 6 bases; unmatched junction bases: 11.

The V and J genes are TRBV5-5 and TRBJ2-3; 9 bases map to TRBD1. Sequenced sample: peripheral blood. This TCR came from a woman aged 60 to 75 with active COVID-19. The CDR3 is CASSWTGAPPADTQYF. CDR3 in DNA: TGTGCCAGCAGCTGGACAGGGGCACCCCCTGCGGATACGCAGTATTTT.